Each of the 6 T cell receptor beta chains below was sequenced from the same sample in a study of blood T cells in healthy people across ages. A sample-barcoded 5' primer and a J-beta primer mix were used in a second PCR of about 7 to 12 cycles. TCRdb recomputed calls from the 5' RACE reads with MiXCR, one row per CDR3 protein. The top ten clones hold roughly 2% of a sample with over 1.5 million distinct CDR3 sequences, around half of them seen once. Sequencing was done on a sample of blood. These receptors were obtained from a woman aged 40 to 50 in good health.

This clonotype was observed a handful of times. The V gene is TRBV4-3, the J gene TRBJ1-1; weak D call: TRBD1 (5 bases). CDR3 size: 15 residues. Germline V gene lookup returns CDR1 LGHNA and CDR2 YSLEER. V lost 0 bases, J lost 8 bases, and 16 bases lay in between. CDR3 protein: CASSQDGRGTKEAFF. In DNA form, the CDR3 reads TGCGCCAGCAGCCAAGATGGGCGGGGGACCAAAGAAGCTTTCTTT.

In its sample, this clonotype was seen a few times. V usage is TRBV7-9 and J usage is TRBJ1-5, with TRBD1 matching 9 bases. The junction had 9 bases not matched to a gene; V was cut back by 5 bases and J by 4 bases. Germline V gene sequence: CDR1 SEHNR, CDR2 FQNEAQ (reference sequence). The CDR3 is made up of 16 amino acids. In DNA form, the CDR3 reads TGTGCCAGCAGCCGCACCGGGACAGGGATTAATCAGCCCCAGCATTTT. Protein product: CASSRTGTGINQPQHF.

This clonotype has only one observation. The chain carries TRBV5-6 and TRBJ2-5, with 9 bases matching TRBD1. V lost 4 bases, J lost 5 bases, and 12 bases stayed unmatched. This CDR3 spans 16 amino acids. Germline CDR1 is SGHDT and CDR2 is YYEEEE. The CDR3, as DNA: TGTGCCAGCAGCCGAACGCCGGGACAGGGCCGGGAGACCCAGTACTTC. Amino acids: CASSRTPGQGRETQYF.

This clonotype appeared a few times. This chain uses TRBV20-1 with TRBJ1-5; a possible D gene is TRBD1 (6 bases). Germline-derived CDR1 and CDR2 are DFQATT and SNEGSKA (reference sequence). V lost 2 bases, J lost 0 bases, and 11 bases lay in between. This CDR3 is 15 amino acids long. The CDR3 nucleotides read TGCAGTGCTAGATGGACAGAAGTTAGCAATCAGCCCCAGCATTTT. Translated, it gives CSARWTEVSNQPQHF.

The rearrangement links TRBV15 to TRBJ1-2; no clear D. Germline lookup yields CDR1 LNHNV and CDR2 YYDKDF (reference sequence). Trimming removed 0 bases from V and 4 bases from J, with 9 bases in between. This CDR3 has 14 amino acids. The CDR3 here is CATSRDEGFYGYTF. In nucleotides, the CDR3 is TGTGCCACCAGCAGAGATGAGGGTTTCTATGGCTACACCTTC.

V and J are TRBV7-8 and TRBJ2-1; TRBD2 agrees at 11 bases. The CDR3 spans 17 residues. Germline CDR1 and CDR2: SGHVS and FQNEAQ. V was clipped by 5 bases and J by 5 bases; unmatched bases: 11. The CDR3 DNA sequence: TGTGCCAGCAGCCCCGCGACGGGACTAGCGGACAACAATGAGCAGTTCTTC. Protein: CASSPATGLADNNEQFF. Together with reference TRBV7-8 and TRBJ2-1, the CDR3 gives the full variable domain: GAGVSQSPRYKVAKRGQDVALRCDPISGHVSLFWYQQALGQGPEFLTYFQNEAQLDKSGLPSDRFFAERPEGSVSTLKIQRTQQEDSAVYLCASSPATGLADNNEQFFGPGTRLTVL.